This T cell receptor (beta chain) is from a study of cytomegalovirus exposure and HLA in healthy donors. Study observations and caveats: Analysis was carried out at a later point, and it linked a missense DCLRE1C variant to TCR beta V- and J-gene trimming.

This CDR3 spans 12 amino acids. V was trimmed by 2 bases and J by 5 bases, leaving 5 bases between them. The germline V gene encodes CDR1 LNHDA and CDR2 SQIVND (reference sequence). The PCR was carried out with 60 Vbeta primers and 13 Jbeta primers. The method was immunoSEQ multiplex PCR; TCRdb's version includes in-frame clones alone and lacks a portion of them. The sample includes approximately 180,000 clones, about 75% of them seen just once. About this clone: Its antigen is not identified.

The specimen sequenced was PBMCs. V and J are TRBV19 and TRBJ2-3; D is unclear. This sequence originates from a man aged 35 to 55 in good health and CMV-seropositive. CDR3 in amino acids: CASSILGDTQYF. Written as DNA, the CDR3 is TGTGCCAGTAGTATACTAGGAGATACGCAGTATTTT.